Described below is a single TCR beta chain sequence and its context. Its antigen is undetermined. The data are from a study of PD-1 blockade in classical Hodgkin lymphoma. Autologous stem cell transplantation was followed by relapse in every patient, and brentuximab vedotin exposure varied. V was pared by 11 bases and J by 3 bases, with 15 bases of the junction left unmatched. Per germline, CDR1 SSHAT and CDR2 FNYEAQ (reference sequence). The CDR3 loop spans 17 amino acids. Whole-study findings and limits: CD4+ TCR diversity climbed significantly by C4D1, unlike CD8+ TCR diversity.

Clones were read by immunoSEQ multiplex PCR, and TCRdb kept only the in-frame ones, dropping some. The repertoire has about 23,000 clones, around 80% of them found once; the top ten carry about a sixth. The gene calls are TRBV7-7 and TRBJ2-4; 11 bases align to TRBD1. The clonotype originates from a human donor with classical Hodgkin lymphoma. The sample consisted of peripheral blood mononuclear cells (PBMCs), taken before the second cycle of nivolumab. For the CDR3, the DNA is TGTGCCGACCCGGGACAGGGGGACCGTTTGGACAAAAACATTCAGTACTTC. It is translated as CADPGQGDRLDKNIQYF.